This T cell receptor (beta chain) was observed in a study of blood T cells in healthy people across ages. Across the study: Template switching captured about one barcoded beta molecule per two T cells.

This CDR3 spans 15 amino acids. Trimming cost V 5 bases and J 4 bases; bases outside gene matches: 8. Germline V lookup: CDR1 MRHNA, CDR2 SNTAGT. Primed by a sample-barcoded 5' primer and a J-beta primer mix, a second PCR proceeded for about 7 to 11 cycles. Tags on each cDNA molecule came from a template-switch adaptor with 12 random nucleotides. TCRdb re-derived calls from the 5' RACE reads in MiXCR, one entry per CDR3 protein. The sample holds about 780,000 distinct CDR3 sequences, about 59% seen once. Sample: blood. V is TRBV6-4 and J is TRBJ1-3, with 7 bases aligning to TRBD1. This sequence originates from a man aged 25-45 years in good health. For the CDR3, the DNA is TGTGCCAGCAGTCCAGGGGGTGCTGACGGAAACACCATATATTTT. It specifies CASSPGGADGNTIYF.